This T cell receptor (beta chain) is drawn from a study of blood T cell repertoires in COVID-19. In the study overall: In each case, the material was cDNA or gDNA derived from T cells, B-cell-depleted T cells, or PBMCs.

In the original processing: From reference gene primer amplification, estimates of nucleated cell counts were derived. Method: immunoSEQ multiplex PCR; TCRdb's copy keeps in-frame clones and lacks some. The DNA gave D and trimming, while V, J and clone size come from that table. The repertoire holds 150,000 to 200,000 clones, with approximately 85% as singletons. Germline CDR1 and CDR2: SEHNR and FQNEAQ (reference sequence). The V end lost 3 bases, the J end lost 1 base, and 9 bases lay between the germline ends. The CDR3 covers 15 residues. The clonotype was recovered from a middle-aged man who had recovered from COVID-19. The sample was PBMCs or T cells enriched from blood (not recorded which). The chain recombines TRBV7-9 with TRBJ2-2; no reliable D call. CDR3 residues: CASSFYSENTGELFF. As DNA, the CDR3 is TGTGCCAGCAGCTTTTACAGTGAGAACACCGGGGAGCTGTTTTTT.